This TCR beta chain stems from a study of cytomegalovirus exposure and HLA in healthy donors. Findings and caveats of the study: CMV serostatus was the sole immune exposure data available. According to an earlier analysis, most TCR beta V segments yielded productive rearrangements about 90% or about 30% of the time.

Between the trimmed V and J ends, which lost 2 bases and 5 bases, there was a span of 9 bases. The germline V gene encodes CDR1 SEHNR and CDR2 FQNEAQ (reference sequence). The CDR3 length is 13 residues. A note on this clone: Its target is not known.

It was with 60 Vbeta and 13 Jbeta primers that the PCR ran. Produced via immunoSEQ multiplex PCR; TCRdb's table is partial and in-frame only. The sample has roughly 130,000 clones; less than 85% are singletons. The sequenced sample consisted of PBMCs. The chain has TRBV7-9 and TRBJ1-1; D ambiguous. This receptor was taken from a man aged 35 to 55 in good health and CMV-seronegative. The CDR3 loop reads CASSLFEWTEAFF. The CDR3 DNA sequence: TGTGCCAGCAGCTTATTTGAGTGGACTGAAGCTTTCTTT.